This T cell receptor beta chain was recorded in a study of patients and donors after allogeneic stem cell transplantation. Per the germline V gene, CDR1 is SGHRS and CDR2 is YFSETQ. J lost 6 bases, V lost 4 bases, and 14 bases had no gene match. The CDR3 sequence is 16 residues long. TCRdb analysed the RT-PCR reads with MiXCR anew, one entry per CDR3 protein. The repertoire consists of 920,000 or so distinct CDR3 sequences, with roughly 17% occurring once and the leading ten covering roughly 6%. This clonotype has a handful of counts. The clonotype originates from a human donor who was either an allogeneic HSCT recipient or a stem cell or donor lymphocyte infusion donor (not recorded which). It is not recorded whose cells these are; they may come from a transplant donor. This sequence joins TRBV5-1 and TRBJ2-7, with 9 nucleotides matching TRBD2. The sequenced sample was blood, either unsorted or a sorted T cell fraction (not recorded which). The CDR3 DNA reads TGCGCCAGCAGCCCACAAGCGGGAGGCCCTGGAGTCGAGCAGTACTTC. It yields the protein CASSPQAGGPGVEQYF.